This T cell receptor (beta chain) was sequenced during a study of cytomegalovirus exposure and HLA in healthy donors. Study-wide results and limits: Despite most TCR sequences being rare, some public TCRs occurred in many donors. In terms of immune exposure information, only CMV serostatus was available. What TCR beta sequences reportedly achieved was accurate prediction of HLA-A and HLA-B alleles in most subjects. Later on, an analysis tied approximately 17,000 TCR beta sequences to HLA alleles at 0.05 false discovery rate.

Comments on this clone: Its specificity is not known.

The CDR3 consists of 14 residues. Trimming took 6 bases from V and 6 from J; bases not matched to a gene: 7. Germline CDR1 and CDR2: WSHSY and SAAADI. Primers for the PCR totalled 60 Vbeta and 13 Jbeta. Generated by immunoSEQ multiplex PCR, the TCRdb table keeps only in-frame clones and is missing some. The table records 160,000 or so clones, about four fifths of them present only once. The V call is TRBV10-2, the J call TRBJ2-3; 9 bases align to TRBD2. The receptor was derived from a woman between 50 and 59 years old in good health and CMV-seronegative. The sample taken for sequencing was PBMCs. The CDR3 sequence is CASRREGLSDTQYF. The DNA for the CDR3 is TGCGCCAGCAGGCGGGAGGGCCTATCGGATACGCAGTATTTT.